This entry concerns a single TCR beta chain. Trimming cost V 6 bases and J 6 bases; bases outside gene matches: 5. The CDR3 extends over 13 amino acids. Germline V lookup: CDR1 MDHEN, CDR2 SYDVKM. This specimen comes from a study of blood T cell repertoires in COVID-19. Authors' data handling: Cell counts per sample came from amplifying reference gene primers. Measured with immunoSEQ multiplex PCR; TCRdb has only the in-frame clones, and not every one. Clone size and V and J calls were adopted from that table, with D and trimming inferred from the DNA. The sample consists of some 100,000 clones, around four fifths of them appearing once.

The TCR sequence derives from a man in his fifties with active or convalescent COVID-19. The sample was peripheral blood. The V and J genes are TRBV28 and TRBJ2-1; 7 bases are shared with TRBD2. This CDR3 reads CASSTGTINEQFF. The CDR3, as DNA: TGTGCCAGCAGCACCGGGACTATCAATGAGCAGTTCTTC.